The count of the clone carrying this TCR beta chain is one. The antigen is undetermined. The data are from a study of T cell responses to AZD1222 COVID-19 vaccine. Study conclusions and caveats: In all cases, repertoires were sampled only after the peak T cell response.

V lost 8 bases to trimming and J lost 7 bases, with 14 bases between them. The CDR3 is made up of 12 amino acids. The germline V gene encodes CDR1 MDHEN and CDR2 SYDVKM. The table came from immunoSEQ multiplex PCR; TCRdb's copy has only in-frame clones and leaves some out. This table has under 300,000 clones, approximately 93% appearing once. The chain has TRBV28 and TRBJ1-1, with D unresolved. The TCR was taken from an adult in good health. Sequenced material: peripheral blood, taken on day 0 of AZD1222 vaccination. The CDR3 is CASGGSNFEAFF. Written as DNA, the CDR3 is TGTGCCAGCGGCGGGTCAAACTTTGAAGCTTTCTTT.